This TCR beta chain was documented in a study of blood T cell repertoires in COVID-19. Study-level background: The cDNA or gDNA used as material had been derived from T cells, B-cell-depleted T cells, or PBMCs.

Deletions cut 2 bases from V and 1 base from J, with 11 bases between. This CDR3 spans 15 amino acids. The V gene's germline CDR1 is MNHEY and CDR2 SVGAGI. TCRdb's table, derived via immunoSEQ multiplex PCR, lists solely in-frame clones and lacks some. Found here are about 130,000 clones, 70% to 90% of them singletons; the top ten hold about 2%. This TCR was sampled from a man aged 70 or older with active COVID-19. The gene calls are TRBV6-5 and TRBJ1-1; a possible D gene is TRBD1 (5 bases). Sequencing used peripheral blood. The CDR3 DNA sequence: TGTGCCAGCAGTTACAGTAAGGGGCGGAACACTGAAGCTTTCTTT. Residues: CASSYSKGRNTEAFF.